This T cell receptor beta chain was identified in a study of vaccination and CD4 T cells after COVID-19. Germline values: CDR1 SEHNR, CDR2 FQNEAQ (reference sequence). Between the trimmed V and J ends, which lost 1 base and 9 bases, there was a span of 6 bases. The CDR3 is made up of 11 amino acids. Overall study findings and caveats: Researchers report that a median 86.3% of reactive clones in convalescent patients surfaced only post-vaccination. Reactive clonotype counts went from median approximately 20 after infection to some 40 after vaccination, nonsignificantly.

At the Johns Hopkins FTIC core, DNA taken from cultured CD4+ T cells was sequenced by way of the Oncomine TCR Beta short-read assay. Researchers extracted genomic DNA from CD4+ T cells that had been cultured. MiXCR was run by TCRdb on the PCR reads, yielding one entry per CDR3 protein. The table shows roughly 8,000 distinct CDR3 sequences, with 40% to 65% occurring only once. Relative to its sample, this clonotype is medium-sized (0.01 to 0.1%). The target antigen is unknown. Regarding treatment: approximately 10-day PBMC culture with coronavirus spike peptide pools or control peptides (ViraFEST assay). After expanding antigen-specific T cells with peptide pools, ViraFEST sequenced their TCRs.

The sample consisted of CD4+ T cells from blood, cultured in vitro. V is TRBV7-9 and J is TRBJ2-5; no firm D call. This TCR was sampled from a human donor who had recovered from COVID-19. Here the CDR3 DNA reads TGTGCCAGCAGCTTAGGATCGGCCCAGTACTTC. It yields the protein CASSLGSAQYF.